This T cell receptor (beta chain) is drawn from a study of blood T cell repertoires in COVID-19. The wider study: Sources were T cells, B-cell-depleted T cells, or PBMCs; the material itself was cDNA or gDNA.

In the study's own analysis: Nucleated cell counts were estimated from reference gene primer amplification. The assay was immunoSEQ multiplex PCR, and TCRdb's table has in-frame clones only and misses some. From that table come the V and J calls and clone size; the DNA was used to work out D and trimming. The table includes 390,000 or so clones, 90% detected once. The origin of this receptor is a man younger than 30 with active or convalescent COVID-19. The sequencing input was peripheral blood.

This CDR3 reads CASSPGQGGRYEQYF. CDR3 sequence (DNA): TGTGCCAGCAGCCCAGGACAGGGAGGGCGATACGAGCAGTACTTC. This chain uses TRBV5-6 with TRBJ2-7, with TRBD1 as a possible D gene (8 bases). The germline CDR1 and CDR2 sequences are SGHDT and YYEEEE. This CDR3 contains 15 residues. The V end lost 4 bases, the J end lost 4 bases, and 18 bases lay between the germline ends.